Detailed here is one TCR beta chain. Antigen unknown. Selected positively for CCR7 and CD45RO-negative, naive CD8 cells excluded terminally differentiated effector memory CD45RA+ cells. From germline, CDR1 is ENHRY and CDR2 SYGVKD. The CDR3 length is 13 residues. V lost 7 bases to trimming and J lost 1 base; unmatched junction nucleotides: 3. The entry originates in a study of shared clonotypes between healthy human individuals. The study, taken as a whole, reports: Sequencing depth was expected to affect clonotype sharing among donors. Clonotypes shared by all four sorted-subset donors had higher generation probabilities than non-shared clonotypes.

This was a deep-level run. Repertoires were generated with immunoSEQ multiplex PCR, while TCRdb's copy carries only in-frame clones and drops some. The sample has roughly 2 million clones; about 95% are singletons. The receptor was isolated from a man between 18 and 35 years old in good health. The chain recombines TRBV10-3 with TRBJ2-7; 8 bases are a match to TRBD2. The sample consisted of naive CD8+ T cells sorted from blood. The CDR3 region has the DNA TGTGCCATCAATGGCGGGAGGTCCTACGAGCAGTACTTC. Its translation is CAINGGRSYEQYF.